The sequence of this TCR beta chain was determined in a study of neurological immune-mediated disorders. Study conclusions and caveats: The absence of any CDR3 amino acid sequence shared by expanded clones across subjects suggests that repertoires were private in all groups. The greatest TCR clonal expansion occurred in HTLV-1-associated myelopathy and the least in multiple sclerosis, which fell below healthy controls.

The sample holds many counts of this clonotype. The antigen remains undetermined. The CDR3 has 17 amino acids. Germline V gene sequence: CDR1 MDHEN, CDR2 SYDVKM. The junction had 3 bases not matched to a gene; V was cut back by 1 base and J by 1 base. By 5'RACE with 10-nucleotide random UMIs, the cDNA was made. From the 5' RACE reads, TCRdb called clonotypes with MiXCR, one entry per CDR3 protein. In the table there are 80,000 or so distinct CDR3 sequences, about 9.4% of which are singletons. Sequencing input: PBMCs. This receptor was identified in a man over 45 in good health. This sequence joins TRBV28 and TRBJ1-6, with TRBD1 identical over 8 bases. The CDR3 loop is CASSLSQGESYNSPLHF. The DNA for the CDR3 is TGTGCCAGCAGTTTATCACAGGGGGAATCCTATAATTCACCCCTCCACTTT.